This T cell receptor (beta chain) was captured by sequencing in a study of blood T cell repertoires in COVID-19. This CDR3 has 12 residues. Germline V gene sequence: CDR1 MDHEN, CDR2 SYDVKM. V was trimmed by 10 bases and J by 5 bases, leaving 15 bases between them. In the original analysis: Reference gene primer amplification gave nucleated cell count estimates. The method was immunoSEQ multiplex PCR; TCRdb's version includes in-frame clones alone and lacks a portion of them. For V, J and clone size, that table is used; D and trimming come from the DNA. The table includes hundreds of thousands of clones, around 90% detected once.

Input material: peripheral blood. J is TRBJ2-7 and V is TRBV28, with D perhaps matching TRBD2 (5 bases). The clonotype originates from a man aged 60 to 69 who had recovered from COVID-19. In nucleotides, the CDR3 is TGTGCCACCGGTCGGGATTTCAACGAGCAGTACTTC. It translates to CATGRDFNEQYF. The full variable domain, completed using reference TRBV28 and TRBJ2-7, is DVKVTQSSRYLVKRTGEKVFLECVQDMDHENMFWYRQDPGLGLRLIYFSYDVKMKEKGDIPEGYSVSREKKERFSLILESASTNQTSMYLCATGRDFNEQYFGPGTRLTVT.